Below are 32 T cell receptor beta chains sequenced from a single sample in a study of T cell responses to AZD1222 COVID-19 vaccine (dated by TCRdb to the early 2020s). The time point label, read with the paper, signifies: baseline before first vaccination. Libraries were prepared through the immunoSEQ multiplex PCR assay. Drawn from immuneACCESS, this table holds only the in-frame rearrangements with V and J called that TCRdb kept. Clones are partly lost; checked studies trace under half to an unresolved V gene and leave the rest unexplained. In this sample the table shows about 120,000 clones, 85% to 95% of which occur a single time. The ten largest make up 2.5% to 3.5% of the sample. This specimen consisted of peripheral blood, obtained on day 0 of AZD1222 vaccination. The receptor set was obtained from an adult in good health.

The chain uses TRBV10-3 and TRBJ1-3; D possibly corresponds to TRBD1 (5 bases). The V end was cut by 4 bases, the J end by 6 bases, with 13 bases between. The germline V gene has CDR1 ENHRY and CDR2 SYGVKD. This CDR3 comprises 14 residues. The CDR3 region has the DNA TGTGCCATCAGTGTCCCCAGGGAAGCAAACACCATATATTTT. Amino acid sequence: CAISVPREANTIYF.

With respect to this clone: The same CDR3 can be traced to other DNA sequences in this sample. The chain couples TRBV5-1 to TRBJ2-2; D unclear. This CDR3 spans 14 amino acids. Trimming took off 3 bases at V and 3 bases at J, with 9 bases between the two ends. Germline lookup yields CDR1 SGHRS and CDR2 YFSETQ. CDR3 sequence (DNA): TGCGCCAGCAGCTCCGGGTCAGACACCGGGGAGCTGTTTTTT. Its protein is CASSSGSDTGELFF.

This clone was seen a single time. One end of the junction does not line up with germline, which may come from a read error. This chain links TRBV6-5 with TRBJ1-4; possible D gene TRBD1, 5 bases. This CDR3 region has 15 residues. Germline assignment: CDR1 MNHEY and CDR2 SVGAGI. CDR3 sequence reads: CASSPAGTGVSFVVF. CDR3 DNA sequence: TGTGCCAGCAGTCCGGCCGGGACGGGTGTGTCTTTCGTCGTTTTT.

The CDR3 DNA reads as TGTGCCAGCAGCCAAGTCGGCGGGACTAAAGGGAATGAGCAGTTCTTC. It translates to CASSQVGGTKGNEQFF. The chain uses TRBV3-1 (or the pseudogene TRBV3-2) and TRBJ2-1; 7 nucleotides line up with TRBD2. The germline V gene encodes CDR1 LGHDT and CDR2 YNNKEL (reference sequence). This CDR3 has 16 amino acids. V lost 1 base, J lost 7 bases, and 10 bases stayed unmatched.

The chain couples TRBV24-1 to TRBJ2-1; D not resolved. Germline V gene lookup returns CDR1 KGHDR and CDR2 SFDVKD. Trimming pared 3 bases from V and 4 bases from J, leaving 9 bases between. The CDR3 is 14 amino acids. Here the CDR3 DNA reads TGTGCCACCAGTGATGCGCCCACATACAATGAGCAGTTCTTC. Encoded protein: CATSDAPTYNEQFF.

The rearrangement links TRBV11-1 to TRBJ2-1, with 8 positions matching TRBD2. V dropped 0 bases and J dropped 9; count of bases not matched to a gene: 10. In germline, CDR1 is SGHAT, CDR2 FQDESV (reference sequence). This CDR3 comprises 16 residues. The CDR3 is CASSLAPPGLDTEQFF. As DNA, the CDR3 is TGTGCCAGCAGCTTAGCCCCTCCGGGACTAGACACTGAGCAGTTCTTC.

The rearrangement uses TRBV18 and TRBJ1-3; D not resolved. Germline V CDR1 and CDR2: KGHSH, LQKENI. The CDR3 extends over 15 amino acids. V lost 5 bases and J lost 0, with 11 bases in between. DNA of the CDR3: TGTGCCAGCTCAATCGGGGAAAGCTCTGGAAACACCATATATTTT. Protein sequence: CASSIGESSGNTIYF.

The chain joins TRBV28 to TRBJ2-7; TRBD1 matches at 11 bases. The CDR3 is 13 residues long. V lost 5 bases and J lost 3; bases outside the gene matches: 0. The germline CDR1 and CDR2 sequences are MDHEN and SYDVKM. The CDR3 here is CASSGTGGYEQYF. The CDR3 region has the DNA TGTGCCAGCAGTGGGACAGGGGGCTACGAGCAGTACTTC.

The CDR3 loop is CASSPRGGTGEQFF. The CDR3 DNA reads TGTGCCAGCTCACCGAGAGGAGGGACGGGTGAGCAGTTCTTC. The rearrangement links TRBV18 to TRBJ2-1; tentatively, D is TRBD2 (6 bases). The CDR3 runs to 14 residues. The germline V gene encodes CDR1 KGHSH and CDR2 LQKENI. V lost 3 bases and J lost 9, with 15 bases in between.

The rearrangement links TRBV28 to TRBJ1-1; a possible D gene is TRBD1 (6 bases). The V gene's germline CDR1 is MDHEN and CDR2 SYDVKM. The CDR3 has 13 residues. Between the trimmed V and J ends, which lost 6 bases and 4 bases, there was a span of 12 bases. The CDR3 is CASRGWGRTEAFF. As DNA, the CDR3 is TGTGCCAGCAGGGGATGGGGGCGCACTGAAGCTTTCTTT.

In this sample, this clone turned up a few times. This sequence joins TRBV2 and TRBJ2-5; D ambiguous. The CDR3 has 11 residues. Germline V gives CDR1 SNHLY, CDR2 FYNNEI. V lost 10 bases and J lost 2, with 8 bases in between. The DNA for the CDR3 is TGTGCCACGTCTCCTCAAGAGACCCAGTACTTC. This encodes CATSPQETQYF.

The chain has TRBV7-2 and TRBJ2-7; 10 bases align to TRBD2. CDR1 and CDR2 from the germline V gene are SGHTA and FQGNSA. The junction had 3 bases not matched to a gene; V was cut back by 5 bases and J by 2 bases. This CDR3 comprises 14 residues. CDR3 DNA: TGTGCCAGCAGCACAGCGGGAGGGACCTACGAGCAGTACTTC. It yields the protein CASSTAGGTYEQYF.

The gene calls are TRBV6-5 and TRBJ2-3; D is perhaps TRBD2 (5 bases). The length of the CDR3 is 16 residues. The germline V and J ends were trimmed by 2 bases and 3 bases, with 15 bases remaining between them. Germline CDR1 is MNHEY and CDR2 is SVGAGI. CDR3 sequence (DNA): TGTGCCAGCAGTTACAACAATCTAGCTCGGACAGATACGCAGTATTTT. This translates into CASSYNNLARTDTQYF.

The V and J genes are TRBV2 and TRBJ2-7, with D uncertain. The germline V gene has CDR1 SNHLY and CDR2 FYNNEI. V was cut by 3 bases and J by 4 bases, with 4 bases left in between. The CDR3 contains 11 residues. The CDR3 spells CASSEQYEQYF. In DNA, the CDR3 is TGTGCCAGCAGTGAGCAGTACGAGCAGTACTTC.

The chain is built from TRBV7-9 and TRBJ1-4; 8 nucleotides match TRBD1. V was pared by 5 bases and J by 4 bases, with 6 bases of the junction left unmatched. The CDR3 is 15 amino acids. CDR1 and CDR2 from the germline V gene are SEHNR and FQNEAQ (reference sequence). The CDR3 sequence: CASSPRTGYNEKLFF. CDR3 DNA: TGTGCCAGCAGCCCTCGGACAGGGTATAATGAAAAACTGTTTTTT.

V is TRBV2 and J is TRBJ2-5; D perhaps matches TRBD1 (7 bases). The V and J ends lost 3 bases and 4 bases respectively, with 12 bases between them. The CDR3 spans 14 residues. Germline CDR1 reads SNHLY; CDR2 reads FYNNEI. The CDR3 DNA sequence: TGTGCCAGCAGTGAGAACAGGGGAGGAGAGACCCAGTACTTC. Translating it yields CASSENRGGETQYF.

This clone was observed once. The chain is built from TRBV5-1 and TRBJ2-7, with D possibly matching TRBD2 (5 bases). V lost 0 bases and J lost 5, with 15 bases in between. The V gene's germline CDR1 is SGHRS and CDR2 YFSETQ. The CDR3 is 15 residues long. The CDR3 DNA is TGCGCCAGCAGCTTGGATCCCGGAGGCAGGAACGAGCAGTACTTC. This translates into CASSLDPGGRNEQYF. Looking up the rest from reference TRBV5-1 and TRBJ2-7 gives the full variable domain: KAGVTQTPRYLIKTRGQQVTLSCSPISGHRSVSWYQQTPGQGLQFLFEYFSETQRNKGNFPGRFSGRQFSNSRSEMNVSTLELGDSALYLCASSLDPGGRNEQYFGPGTRLTVT.

This chain uses TRBV6-1 with TRBJ2-7; possible D gene TRBD1, 5 bases. CDR3 size: 14 residues. V was cut by 7 bases and J by 5 bases, with 18 bases left in between. The V gene's germline CDR1 is MNHNS and CDR2 SASEGT. In DNA, the CDR3 is TGTGCCAGCAAGTTAGTTAGGGGAAATCACGAGCAGTACTTC. Translated, it gives CASKLVRGNHEQYF.

This chain links TRBV11-1 with TRBJ2-7, with TRBD1 as a possible D gene (6 bases). Germline assignment: CDR1 SGHAT and CDR2 FQDESV (reference sequence). Trimming cost V 5 bases and J 0 bases, with 8 bases left between them. The length of the CDR3 is 13 residues. This chain's CDR3 is CASSRRGSYEQYF. DNA of the CDR3: TGTGCCAGCAGCCGCAGGGGCTCCTACGAGCAGTACTTC.

The chain carries TRBV10-3 and TRBJ1-1; D may be TRBD1 (5 bases). V gave up 3 bases and J gave up 7 bases, with 9 bases separating them. Germline V gene data show CDR1 as ENHRY and CDR2 as SYGVKD. The CDR3 sequence is 12 residues long. DNA for the CDR3: TGTGCCATCAGTGACGGCCAGGGTGAAGCTTTCTTT. Protein product: CAISDGQGEAFF.

The chain joins TRBV9 to TRBJ2-5; no reliable D call. Germline V gene sequence: CDR1 SGDLS, CDR2 YYNGEE. The CDR3 runs 13 residues. The germline V and J ends were trimmed by 2 bases and 4 bases, with 9 bases remaining between them. The CDR3 sequence: CASSVAAAETQYF. The CDR3 DNA reads TGTGCCAGCAGCGTCGCGGCGGCAGAGACCCAGTACTTC.

The chain carries TRBV21-1 and TRBJ2-2; TRBD1 is the table's D call and was not checked against the DNA. TRBV21-1 is a pseudogene locus. CDR3 length: 17 amino acids. The CDR3 protein is CASSKPPSRDRDRELFF. CDR3 nucleotide sequence: TGTGCCAGCAGCAAACCGCCATCCCGGGACAGGGATCGGGAGCTGTTTTTT.

This chain links TRBV11-1 with TRBJ1-1, with D possibly being TRBD1 (6 bases). The CDR3 consists of 16 residues. CDR1 SGHAT and CDR2 FQDESV come from the germline V gene (reference sequence). Trimming cost V 3 bases and J 4 bases, with 18 bases left between them. The CDR3 DNA reads TGTGCCAGCAGCTTTGTACAGGGAGAGTTGGGCACTGAAGCTTTCTTT. Its translation is CASSFVQGELGTEAFF. The whole variable domain, filled in from reference TRBV11-1 and TRBJ1-1, reads EAEVAQSPRYKITEKSQAVAFWCDPISGHATLYWYRQILGQGPELLVQFQDESVVDDSQLPKDRFSAERLKGVDSTLKIQPAELGDSAMYLCASSFVQGELGTEAFFGQGTRLTVV.

The chain combines TRBV27 with TRBJ2-7; the D gene could be TRBD1 or TRBD2 (5 bases each). The germline V gene has CDR1 MNHEY and CDR2 SMNVEV (reference sequence). The length of the CDR3 is 13 residues. The V end was cut by 6 bases, the J end by 3 bases, with 12 bases between. CDR3 residues: CASSLGTNYEQYF. The CDR3 region has the DNA TGTGCCAGCAGCCTGGGGACCAACTACGAGCAGTACTTC.

Points on this clone: An end of the junction does not agree with germline; a read error may underlie this. V is TRBV6-4 and J is TRBJ1-5; D gene uncertain. CDR1 is MRHNA, CDR2 SNTAGT, per germline. The CDR3 covers 17 residues. The CDR3 is CACSMYSRRYSNQPQHF. The CDR3 region has the DNA TGTGCCTGCAGTATGTATTCTAGGCGGTATAGCAATCAGCCCCAGCATTTT.

The rearrangement joins TRBV19 to TRBJ1-3, with D maybe TRBD1 (5 bases). Between the trimmed V and J ends, which lost 10 bases and 7 bases, there was a span of 23 bases. CDR1 and CDR2 (germline): LNHDA, SQIVND (reference sequence). The CDR3 consists of 15 residues. In DNA form, the CDR3 reads TGTGCCACGGGGGAAGGGGCCTTCTTGCGGAACACCATATATTTT. Residues: CATGEGAFLRNTIYF.

CDR3: CASSLLGQGWTGANVLTF. The CDR3 coding sequence is TGTGCCAGCAGCTTATTAGGACAGGGGTGGACTGGGGCCAACGTCCTGACTTTC. The chain joins TRBV11-2 to TRBJ2-6, with 9 bases fitting TRBD1. V shed 2 bases, J shed 2 bases, and the junction held 7 bases outside the gene matches. This CDR3 comprises 18 residues. Per the germline V gene, CDR1 is SGHAT and CDR2 is FQNNGV.

This chain connects TRBV9 to TRBJ2-2; 7 positions agree with TRBD2. Trimming removed 4 bases from V and 5 bases from J; junction bases left unmatched: 11. Germline V gene data show CDR1 as SGDLS and CDR2 as YYNGEE. The CDR3 runs 16 residues. DNA of the CDR3: TGTGCCAGCAGCATACGGCCTAGCGGAGGGACCGGGGAGCTGTTTTTT. It codes for CASSIRPSGGTGELFF. Full variable domain (outside the CDR3, taken from reference TRBV9 and TRBJ2-2): DSGVTQTPKHLITATGQRVTLRCSPRSGDLSVYWYQQSLDQGLQFLIQYYNGEERAKGNILERFSAQQFPDLHSELNLSSLELGDSALYFCASSIRPSGGTGELFFGEGSRLTVL.

The V call is TRBV27, the J call TRBJ2-7; TRBD1 matches 9 bases. Losses at the gene ends were 5 bases for V and 3 bases for J; bases not matched to a gene: 5. The CDR3 spans 14 residues. The germline CDR1 and CDR2 sequences are MNHEY and SMNVEV (reference sequence). In DNA, the CDR3 is TGTGCCAGCAGTGCCGGGACAGGGCTCTACGAGCAGTACTTC. Protein product: CASSAGTGLYEQYF.

CDR3: CATSVKGTGFPGELFF. The DNA for the CDR3 is TGTGCCACCAGTGTTAAAGGGACAGGGTTCCCCGGGGAGCTGTTTTTT. The chain recombines TRBV24-1 with TRBJ2-2, with 9 bases that match TRBD1. The CDR3 length is 16 residues. The ends lost 5 bases at V and 6 bases at J; junction bases unmatched: 9. The germline gives CDR1 KGHDR, CDR2 SFDVKD.

The chain couples TRBV24-1 to TRBJ1-1; D ambiguous. V lost 8 bases and J 4 bases, leaving 7 bases between the germline ends. CDR1 KGHDR and CDR2 SFDVKD come from the germline V gene. This CDR3 spans 11 amino acids. The CDR3 DNA reads TGTGCCACCATGAGTGGCACTGAAGCTTTCTTT. It codes for CATMSGTEAFF.

The count of this clone is one. The chain combines TRBV27 with TRBJ2-7; D is uncertain. CDR1 is MNHEY and CDR2 is SMNVEV in the germline V gene (reference sequence). The CDR3 extends over 15 amino acids. V was clipped by 4 bases and J by 2 bases, with 15 bases between them. The CDR3 protein is CASSSTASPAYEQYF. Written as DNA, the CDR3 is TGTGCCAGCAGTTCGACCGCTTCTCCTGCCTACGAGCAGTACTTC.